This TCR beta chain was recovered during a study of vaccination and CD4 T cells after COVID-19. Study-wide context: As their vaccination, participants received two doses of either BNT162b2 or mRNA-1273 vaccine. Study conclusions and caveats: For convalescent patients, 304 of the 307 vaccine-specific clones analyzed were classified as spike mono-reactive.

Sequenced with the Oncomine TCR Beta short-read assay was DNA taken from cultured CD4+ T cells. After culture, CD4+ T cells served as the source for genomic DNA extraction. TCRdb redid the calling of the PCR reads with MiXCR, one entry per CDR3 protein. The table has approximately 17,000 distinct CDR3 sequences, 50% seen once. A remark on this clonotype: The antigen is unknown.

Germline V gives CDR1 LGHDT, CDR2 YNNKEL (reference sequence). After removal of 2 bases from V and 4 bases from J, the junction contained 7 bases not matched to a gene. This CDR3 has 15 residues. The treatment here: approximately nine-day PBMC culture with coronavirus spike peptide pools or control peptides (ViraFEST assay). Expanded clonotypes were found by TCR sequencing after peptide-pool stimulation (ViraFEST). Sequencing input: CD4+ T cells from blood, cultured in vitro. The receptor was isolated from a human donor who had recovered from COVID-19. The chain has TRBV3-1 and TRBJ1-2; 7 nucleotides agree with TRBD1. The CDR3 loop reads CASSQRQGPIYGYTF. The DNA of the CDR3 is TGTGCCAGCAGCCAAAGACAGGGACCGATCTATGGCTACACCTTC.